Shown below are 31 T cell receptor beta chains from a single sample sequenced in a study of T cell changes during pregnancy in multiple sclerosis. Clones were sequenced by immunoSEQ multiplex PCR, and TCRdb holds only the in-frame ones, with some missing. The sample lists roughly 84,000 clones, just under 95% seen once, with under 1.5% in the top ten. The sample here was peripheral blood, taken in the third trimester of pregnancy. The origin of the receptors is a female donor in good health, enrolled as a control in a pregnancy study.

The CDR3 loop is CASTRGAGEAFF. Here the CDR3 DNA reads TGTGCCAGCACCCGGGGGGCAGGTGAAGCTTTCTTT. The chain is built from TRBV6-1 and TRBJ1-1; TRBD1 is a possible D gene (6 bases). Germline CDR1 reads MNHNS; CDR2 reads SASEGT. V was cut by 7 bases and J by 7 bases, with 13 bases left in between. The CDR3 loop spans 12 amino acids.

CDR3 sequence reads: CASSRVAGGSNTQYF. The CDR3 region has the DNA TGTGCCAGTAGTCGGGTAGCGGGAGGAAGTAATACGCAGTATTTT. The chain employs TRBV19 and TRBJ2-3; 10 bases are a match to TRBD2. J gave up 7 bases and V 5 bases, and 9 bases lay outside the gene matches. CDR3 length equals 15 residues. Germline V lookup: CDR1 LNHDA, CDR2 SQIVND (reference sequence).

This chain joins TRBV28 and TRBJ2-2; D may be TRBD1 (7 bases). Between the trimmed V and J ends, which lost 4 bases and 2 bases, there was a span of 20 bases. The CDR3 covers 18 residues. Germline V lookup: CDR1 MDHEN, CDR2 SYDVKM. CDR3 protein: CASSSTQGGGTNTGELFF. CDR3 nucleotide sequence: TGTGCCAGCAGTTCGACCCAGGGGGGCGGGACAAACACCGGGGAGCTGTTTTTT.

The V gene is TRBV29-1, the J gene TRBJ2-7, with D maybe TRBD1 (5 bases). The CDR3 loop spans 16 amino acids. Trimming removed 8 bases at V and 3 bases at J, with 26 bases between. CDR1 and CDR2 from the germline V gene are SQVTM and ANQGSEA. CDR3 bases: TGCAGCCCCGGTGGATTCAAGGGGCCCCCTCTCTACGAGCAGTACTTC. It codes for CSPGGFKGPPLYEQYF.

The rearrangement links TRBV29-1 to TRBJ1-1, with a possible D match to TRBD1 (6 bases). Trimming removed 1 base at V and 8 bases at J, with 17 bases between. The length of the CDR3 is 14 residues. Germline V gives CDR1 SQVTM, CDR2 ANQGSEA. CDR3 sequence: CSVEGEGTPKEAFF. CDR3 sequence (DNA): TGCAGCGTTGAAGGAGAGGGGACACCCAAAGAAGCTTTCTTT.

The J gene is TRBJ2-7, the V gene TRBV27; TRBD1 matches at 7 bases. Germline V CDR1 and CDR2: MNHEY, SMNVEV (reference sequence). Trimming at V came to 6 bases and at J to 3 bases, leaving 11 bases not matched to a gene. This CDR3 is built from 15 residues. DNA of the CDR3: TGTGCCAGCAGCCAAACCGGGACAGTCCTCTACGAGCAGTACTTC. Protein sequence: CASSQTGTVLYEQYF.

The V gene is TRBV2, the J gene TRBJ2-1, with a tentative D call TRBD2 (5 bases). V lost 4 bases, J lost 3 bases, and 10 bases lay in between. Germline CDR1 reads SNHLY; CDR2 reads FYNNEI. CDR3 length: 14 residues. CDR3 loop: CASSASGLYNEQFF. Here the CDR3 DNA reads TGTGCCAGCAGTGCCAGCGGACTCTACAATGAGCAGTTCTTC.

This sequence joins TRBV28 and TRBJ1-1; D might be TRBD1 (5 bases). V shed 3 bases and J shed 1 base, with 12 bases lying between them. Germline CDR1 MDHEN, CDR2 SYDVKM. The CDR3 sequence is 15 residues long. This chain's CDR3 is CASSLIGEANTEAFF. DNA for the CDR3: TGTGCCAGCAGTTTGATAGGGGAGGCGAACACTGAAGCTTTCTTT.

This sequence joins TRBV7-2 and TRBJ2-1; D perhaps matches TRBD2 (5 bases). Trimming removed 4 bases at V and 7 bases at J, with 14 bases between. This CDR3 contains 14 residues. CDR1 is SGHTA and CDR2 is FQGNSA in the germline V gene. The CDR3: CASSSGRLGNEQFF. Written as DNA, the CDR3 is TGTGCCAGCAGCTCGGGGAGACTCGGTAATGAGCAGTTCTTC. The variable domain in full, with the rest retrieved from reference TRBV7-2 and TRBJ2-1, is GAGVSQSPSNKVTEKGKDVELRCDPISGHTALYWYRQSLGQGLEFLIYFQGNSAPDKSGLPSDRFSAERTGGSVSTLTIQRTQQEDSAVYLCASSSGRLGNEQFFGPGTRLTVL.

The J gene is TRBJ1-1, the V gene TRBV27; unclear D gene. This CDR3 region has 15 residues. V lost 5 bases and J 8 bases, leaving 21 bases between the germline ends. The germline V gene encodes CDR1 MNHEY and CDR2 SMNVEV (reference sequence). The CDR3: CASSPSRGWLVEAFF. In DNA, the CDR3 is TGTGCCAGCAGTCCCTCCCGAGGTTGGCTGGTCGAAGCTTTCTTT.

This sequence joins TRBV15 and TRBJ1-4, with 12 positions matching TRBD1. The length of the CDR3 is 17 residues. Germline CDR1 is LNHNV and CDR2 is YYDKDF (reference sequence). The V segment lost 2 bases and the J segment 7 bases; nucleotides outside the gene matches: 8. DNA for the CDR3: TGTGCCACCAGCAGACAAAGGGGGACAGGGGGCAGTGAAAAACTGTTTTTT. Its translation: CATSRQRGTGGSEKLFF.

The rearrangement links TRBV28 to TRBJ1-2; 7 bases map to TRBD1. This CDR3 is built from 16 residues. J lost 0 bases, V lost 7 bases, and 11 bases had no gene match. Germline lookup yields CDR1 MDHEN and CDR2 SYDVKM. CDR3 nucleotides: TGTGCCAGCAACCTAGTCGGGACAGCGCCTAACTATGGCTACACCTTC. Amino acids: CASNLVGTAPNYGYTF.

The CDR3 here is CASSRTTGGTEAFF. DNA of the CDR3: TGTGCCAGCAGCCGGACTACAGGGGGCACTGAAGCTTTCTTT. The V and J genes are TRBV16 and TRBJ1-1; TRBD1 agrees at 8 bases. The V and J ends lost 4 bases and 4 bases, in that order; junction bases with no gene match: 5. Germline loops: CDR1 KGHSY, CDR2 FQNENV. The CDR3 is made up of 14 amino acids.

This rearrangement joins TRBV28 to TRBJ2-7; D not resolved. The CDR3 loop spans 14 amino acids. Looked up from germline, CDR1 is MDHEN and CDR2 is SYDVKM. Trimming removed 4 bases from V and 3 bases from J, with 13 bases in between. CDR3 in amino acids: CASSSYPPGYEQYF. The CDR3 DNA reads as TGTGCCAGCAGTTCCTACCCTCCGGGCTACGAGCAGTACTTC.

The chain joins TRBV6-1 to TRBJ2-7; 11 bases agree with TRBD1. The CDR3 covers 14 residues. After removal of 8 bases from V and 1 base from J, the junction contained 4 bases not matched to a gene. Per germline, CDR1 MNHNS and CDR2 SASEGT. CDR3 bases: TGTGCCAGCCGGGACAGGGGGGTATCCTACGAGCAGTACTTC. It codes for CASRDRGVSYEQYF.

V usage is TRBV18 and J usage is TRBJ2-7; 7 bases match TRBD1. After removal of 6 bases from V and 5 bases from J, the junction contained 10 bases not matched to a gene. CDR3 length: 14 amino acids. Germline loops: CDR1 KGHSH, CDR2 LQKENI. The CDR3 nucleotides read TGTGCCAGCTCTACGGCTCAAGGGGGCCACGAGCAGTACTTC. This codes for CASSTAQGGHEQYF.

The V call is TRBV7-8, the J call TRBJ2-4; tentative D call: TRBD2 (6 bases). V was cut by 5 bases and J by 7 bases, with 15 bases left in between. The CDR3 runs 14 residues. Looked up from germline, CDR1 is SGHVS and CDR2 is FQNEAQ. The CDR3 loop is CASSPERAKNIQYF. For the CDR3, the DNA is TGTGCCAGCAGCCCCGAGCGGGCGAAGAACATTCAGTACTTC.

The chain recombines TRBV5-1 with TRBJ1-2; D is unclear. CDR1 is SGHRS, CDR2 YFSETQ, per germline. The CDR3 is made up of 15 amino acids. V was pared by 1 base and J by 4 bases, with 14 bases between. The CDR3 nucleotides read TGCGCCAGCAGCTTGAGTCCGACAAGTAGCTATGGCTACACCTTC. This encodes CASSLSPTSSYGYTF.

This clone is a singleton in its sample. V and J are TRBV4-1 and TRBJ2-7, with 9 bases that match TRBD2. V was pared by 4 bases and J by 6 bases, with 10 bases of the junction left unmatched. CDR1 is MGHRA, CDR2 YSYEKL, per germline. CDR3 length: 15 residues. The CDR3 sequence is CASSPSAGGTSEQYF. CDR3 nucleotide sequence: TGCGCCAGCAGCCCGTCGGCGGGAGGGACTTCCGAGCAGTACTTC.

The CDR3 is CASSRKGPLAGYSPDYTYEQYF. CDR3 in DNA: TGTGCCAGCAGCCGAAAAGGGCCCCTAGCGGGATACTCCCCGGATTATACCTACGAGCAGTACTTC. The V gene is TRBV4-2, the J gene TRBJ2-7; 9 bases map to TRBD2. Unmatched junction bases numbered 27, after V lost 4 bases and J lost 2 bases. The CDR3 has 22 amino acids. CDR1 is LGHNA, CDR2 YNFKEQ, per germline.

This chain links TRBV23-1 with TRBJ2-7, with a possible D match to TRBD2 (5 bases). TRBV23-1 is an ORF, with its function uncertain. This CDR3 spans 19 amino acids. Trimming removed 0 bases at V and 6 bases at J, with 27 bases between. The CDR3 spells CASSQSPPRGQKIIREQYF. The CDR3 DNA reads TGCGCCAGCAGTCAATCTCCCCCACGCGGGCAGAAAATCATCCGCGAGCAGTACTTC.

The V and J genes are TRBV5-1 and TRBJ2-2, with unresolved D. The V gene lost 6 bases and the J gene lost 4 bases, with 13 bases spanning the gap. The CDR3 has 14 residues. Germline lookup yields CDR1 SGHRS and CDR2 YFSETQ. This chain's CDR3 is CASNQAIATGELFF. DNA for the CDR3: TGCGCCAGCAATCAGGCCATCGCCACCGGGGAGCTGTTTTTT.

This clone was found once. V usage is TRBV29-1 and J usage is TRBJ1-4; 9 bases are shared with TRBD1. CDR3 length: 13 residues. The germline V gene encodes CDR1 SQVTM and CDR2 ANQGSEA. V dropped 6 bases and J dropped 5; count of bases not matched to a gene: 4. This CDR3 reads CSVTGGKNEKLFF. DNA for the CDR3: TGCAGCGTGACAGGGGGGAAAAATGAAAAACTGTTTTTT.

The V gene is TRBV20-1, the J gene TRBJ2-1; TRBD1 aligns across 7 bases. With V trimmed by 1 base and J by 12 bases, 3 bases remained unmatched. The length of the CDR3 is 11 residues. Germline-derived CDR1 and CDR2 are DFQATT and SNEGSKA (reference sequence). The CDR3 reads CSARGWDRQFF. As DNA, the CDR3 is TGCAGTGCTAGAGGCTGGGACAGGCAGTTCTTC.

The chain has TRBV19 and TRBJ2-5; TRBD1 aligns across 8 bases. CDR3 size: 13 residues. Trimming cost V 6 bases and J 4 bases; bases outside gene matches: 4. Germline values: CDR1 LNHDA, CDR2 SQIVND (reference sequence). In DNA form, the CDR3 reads TGTGCCAGTAGCCTACAGGGGGTAGAGACCCAGTACTTC. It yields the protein CASSLQGVETQYF.

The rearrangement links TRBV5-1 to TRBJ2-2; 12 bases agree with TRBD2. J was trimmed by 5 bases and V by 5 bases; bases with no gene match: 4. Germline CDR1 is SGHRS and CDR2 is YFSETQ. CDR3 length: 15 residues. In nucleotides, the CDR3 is TGCGCCAGCAGAACTGGACTAGCGGGAACCGGGGAGCTGTTTTTT. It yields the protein CASRTGLAGTGELFF.

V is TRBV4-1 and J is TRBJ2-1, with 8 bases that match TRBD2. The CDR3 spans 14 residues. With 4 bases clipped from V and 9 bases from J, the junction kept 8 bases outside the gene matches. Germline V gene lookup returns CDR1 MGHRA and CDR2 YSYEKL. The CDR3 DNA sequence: TGCGCCAGCAGCCCCCTGAGTCGGGAGGGTGAGCAGTTCTTC. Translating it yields CASSPLSREGEQFF.

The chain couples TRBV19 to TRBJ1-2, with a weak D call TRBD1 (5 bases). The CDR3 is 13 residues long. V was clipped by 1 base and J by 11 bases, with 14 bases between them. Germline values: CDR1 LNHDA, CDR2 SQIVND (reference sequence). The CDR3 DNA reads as TGTGCCAGTAGTATAGGCGGGACGGTGGGATACACCTTC. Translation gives CASSIGGTVGYTF.

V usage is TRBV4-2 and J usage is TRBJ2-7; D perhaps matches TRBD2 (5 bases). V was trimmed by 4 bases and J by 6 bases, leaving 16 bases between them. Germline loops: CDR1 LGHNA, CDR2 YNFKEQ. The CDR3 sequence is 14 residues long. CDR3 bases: TGTGCCAGCAGCCTCAAGCGGAGTAGTATCGAGCAGTACTTC. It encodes CASSLKRSSIEQYF.

CDR3 region: CASSLARWGQGSNEQFF. The CDR3 nucleotides are TGCGCCAGCAGCTTGGCTAGGTGGGGACAGGGGAGCAATGAGCAGTTCTTC. The J gene is TRBJ2-1, the V gene TRBV5-1, with 10 bases aligning to TRBD1. The CDR3 spans 17 residues. Germline CDR1 and CDR2: SGHRS and YFSETQ. The V and J ends lost 0 bases and 6 bases, in that order; junction bases with no gene match: 9.

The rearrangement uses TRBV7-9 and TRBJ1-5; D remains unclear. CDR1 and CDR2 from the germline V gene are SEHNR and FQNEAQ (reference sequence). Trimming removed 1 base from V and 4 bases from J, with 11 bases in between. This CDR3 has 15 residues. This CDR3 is CASSLGAALNQPQHF. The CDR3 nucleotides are TGTGCCAGCAGCTTAGGGGCAGCCCTTAATCAGCCCCAGCATTTT. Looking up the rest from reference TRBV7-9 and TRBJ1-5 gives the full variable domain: DTGVSQNPRHKITKRGQNVTFRCDPISEHNRLYWYRQTLGQGPEFLTYFQNEAQLEKSRLLSDRFSAERPKGSFSTLEIQRTEQGDSAMYLCASSLGAALNQPQHFGDGTRLSIL.